The 26 T cell receptor beta chains presented below share a single source sample, sequenced in a study of T cell repertoires in cytomegalovirus infection. Each CDR3 protein gets one entry after TCRdb re-called the reads with MiXCR. This sample carries 300,000 to 400,000 distinct CDR3 sequences, more than 8% of them seen once, and the ten largest clones take 3.5% to 4.5%. Material: PBMCs. These receptors were obtained from a human donor in good health (CMV status not recorded). Some clones in this sample may be carry-over from other donors' samples.

This clonotype was detected many times. This chain links TRBV7-2 with TRBJ1-1, with TRBD1 matching 10 bases. Germline-derived CDR1 and CDR2 are SGHTA and FQGNSA. The length of the CDR3 is 16 residues. V shed 5 bases and J 0 bases; nucleotides not matched to a gene: 6. Here the CDR3 DNA reads TGTGCCAGCAGCATACGGACAGGGGGGGTGAACACTGAAGCTTTCTTT. Translated: CASSIRTGGVNTEAFF.

This clonotype occurred many times. The CDR3 region has the DNA TGTGCCAGCAGCGTAACTAGCGGGGGTCTGGGGTACGAGCAGTACTTC. Translated: CASSVTSGGLGYEQYF. V and J are TRBV7-2 and TRBJ2-7; 11 nucleotides agree with TRBD2. CDR1 is SGHTA, CDR2 FQGNSA, per germline. CDR3 length: 16 amino acids. Losses at the gene ends were 5 bases for V and 4 bases for J; bases not matched to a gene: 10. The full variable domain, with the rest looked up from reference TRBV7-2 and TRBJ2-7, is GAGVSQSPSNKVTEKGKDVELRCDPISGHTALYWYRQSLGQGLEFLIYFQGNSAPDKSGLPSDRFSAERTGGSVSTLTIQRTQQEDSAVYLCASSVTSGGLGYEQYFGPGTRLTVT.

A few counts support this clonotype. V usage is TRBV9 and J usage is TRBJ1-5; TRBD1 aligns across 9 bases. The V gene end was trimmed by 0 bases and the J gene end by 0 bases; junction bases not matched to a gene: 10. The CDR3 runs 19 residues. Germline assignment: CDR1 SGDLS and CDR2 YYNGEE. The CDR3 DNA sequence: TGTGCCAGCAGCGTAGCTTGTGGGACAGGGTGGGGTAGCAATCAGCCCCAGCATTTT. Its translation: CASSVACGTGWGSNQPQHF.

The sample holds many counts of this clonotype. This chain joins TRBV7-9 and TRBJ2-2; D gene uncertain. Trimming took 4 bases from V and 6 from J, leaving 0 bases between them. Germline-derived CDR1 and CDR2 are SEHNR and FQNEAQ (reference sequence). There are 10 residues in the CDR3. CDR3 loop: CASSSGELFF. The CDR3 region has the DNA TGTGCCAGCAGCTCCGGGGAGCTGTTTTTT.

This clonotype was observed a handful of times. J is TRBJ2-5 and V is TRBV7-6; maybe TRBD2 (5 bases). Trimming shortened V by 7 bases and J by 1 base, and 19 bases separated the two germline ends. The CDR3 has 16 residues. Germline values: CDR1 SGHVS, CDR2 FNYEAQ. Here the CDR3 DNA reads TGTGCCAGCACCCTTGCGGGCCACGAAATCCAAGAGACCCAGTACTTC. This encodes CASTLAGHEIQETQYF.

This clonotype was seen at least ten times. V usage is TRBV7-2 and J usage is TRBJ1-1; a possible D gene is TRBD1 (5 bases). CDR1 and CDR2 (germline): SGHTA, FQGNSA. The CDR3 is 12 amino acids. Trimming shortened V by 4 bases and J by 5 bases, and 8 bases separated the two germline ends. Here the CDR3 DNA reads TGTGCCAGCAGCTGGGGCGGGACTGAAGCTTTCTTT. It yields the protein CASSWGGTEAFF.

The sample holds a few counts of this clonotype. The J gene is TRBJ2-7, the V gene TRBV19, with D hard to call. Looked up from germline, CDR1 is LNHDA and CDR2 is SQIVND (reference sequence). Trimming removed 6 bases from V and 5 bases from J, with 14 bases in between. The CDR3 runs 13 residues. The CDR3 loop is CASSELLRDEQYF. In nucleotides, the CDR3 is TGTGCCAGTAGCGAACTTCTCCGGGACGAGCAGTACTTC.

This clonotype was observed many times. J is TRBJ2-2 and V is TRBV7-3, with TRBD1 matching 8 bases. Germline V gene data show CDR1 as SGHTA and CDR2 as FQGTGA. With 6 bases clipped from V and 2 bases from J, the junction kept 5 bases outside the gene matches. CDR3 length: 15 amino acids. CDR3 sequence reads: CASSPGQGNTGELFF. CDR3 coding DNA: TGTGCCAGCAGTCCCGGACAGGGTAACACCGGGGAGCTGTTTTTT.

This clonotype was detected only a few times. This chain uses TRBV19 with TRBJ1-5, with TRBD1 matching 8 bases. The V and J ends lost 10 bases and 0 bases, in that order; junction bases with no gene match: 8. The CDR3 has 15 amino acids. Per the germline V gene, CDR1 is LNHDA and CDR2 is SQIVND (reference sequence). The CDR3 DNA reads TGTGCCACGACAGGGGCCGCCTATAGCAATCAGCCCCAGCATTTT. It is translated as CATTGAAYSNQPQHF.

The rearrangement joins TRBV19 to TRBJ2-1; D perhaps matches TRBD1 (6 bases). The germline V gene has CDR1 LNHDA and CDR2 SQIVND (reference sequence). This CDR3 has 16 residues. V lost 2 bases to trimming and J lost 4 bases, with 15 bases between them. CDR3 loop: CASSIKTGSLYNEQFF. As DNA, the CDR3 is TGTGCCAGTAGTATAAAAACAGGGAGCCTGTACAATGAGCAGTTCTTC.

There are many counts of this clonotype. V and J are TRBV7-2 and TRBJ1-4; no definite D call. Trimming removed 4 bases at V and 7 bases at J, with 13 bases between. Germline assignment: CDR1 SGHTA and CDR2 FQGNSA. The CDR3 covers 14 residues. DNA of the CDR3: TGTGCCAGCAGCTCCCCCGCCCTCGGTGAAAAACTGTTTTTT. Protein sequence: CASSSPALGEKLFF. The full variable domain, its missing parts supplied by reference TRBV7-2 and TRBJ1-4, is GAGVSQSPSNKVTEKGKDVELRCDPISGHTALYWYRQSLGQGLEFLIYFQGNSAPDKSGLPSDRFSAERTGGSVSTLTIQRTQQEDSAVYLCASSSPALGEKLFFGSGTQLSVL.

The V and J genes are TRBV7-2 and TRBJ2-5, with TRBD2 as a possible D gene (5 bases). The ends were cut back, 1 base at V and 5 bases at J, with 11 bases in the middle. This CDR3 is built from 14 residues. Germline CDR1 reads SGHTA; CDR2 reads FQGNSA. In nucleotides, the CDR3 is TGTGCCAGCAGCTTAGTGGTTAGCGCGGAGACCCAGTACTTC. Protein: CASSLVVSAETQYF.

This chain connects TRBV19 to TRBJ2-3; no clear D gene. The V and J ends lost 2 bases and 0 bases respectively, with 9 bases between them. Germline V gene data show CDR1 as LNHDA and CDR2 as SQIVND (reference sequence). The CDR3 sequence is 15 residues long. The CDR3 loop reads CASSIRVLSTDTQYF. The DNA of the CDR3 is TGTGCCAGTAGTATAAGGGTTTTGAGCACAGATACGCAGTATTTT. Supplemented by reference TRBV19 and TRBJ2-3, the full variable domain reads DGGITQSPKYLFRKEGQNVTLSCEQNLNHDAMYWYRQDPGQGLRLIYYSQIVNDFQKGDIAEGYSVSREKKESFPLTVTSAQKNPTAFYLCASSIRVLSTDTQYFGPGTRLTVL.

This clonotype was detected a few times. The chain joins TRBV5-1 to TRBJ2-1; TRBD1 aligns across 12 bases. The length of the CDR3 is 16 residues. J gave up 7 bases and V 4 bases, and 9 bases lay outside the gene matches. Germline V gene data show CDR1 as SGHRS and CDR2 as YFSETQ. The CDR3 sequence is CASSMMPGQGANEQFF. As DNA, the CDR3 is TGCGCCAGCAGCATGATGCCGGGACAGGGGGCGAATGAGCAGTTCTTC.

This chain links TRBV6-1 with TRBJ2-6; unclear D gene. V was clipped by 2 bases and J by 0 bases, with 5 bases between them. Germline loops: CDR1 MNHNS, CDR2 SASEGT. The CDR3 covers 15 residues. The CDR3 nucleotides read TGTGCCAGCAGTGAAAAAACCTCTGGGGCCAACGTCCTGACTTTC. Translation gives CASSEKTSGANVLTF.

This clonotype was counted only a few times. The chain combines TRBV12-3 or TRBV12-4 with TRBJ2-7, with 10 bases lining up with TRBD2. Trimming cost V 0 bases and J 2 bases; bases outside gene matches: 4. The CDR3 is 16 residues long. The CDR3: CASSLARTSGPYEQYF. In DNA, the CDR3 is TGTGCCAGCAGTTTAGCCCGGACTAGCGGTCCCTACGAGCAGTACTTC.

The sample holds one count of this clonotype. V gene TRBV2 combines with J gene TRBJ1-1; D is unclear. The germline gives CDR1 SNHLY, CDR2 FYNNEI. The V gene lost 6 bases and the J gene lost 2 bases, with 13 bases spanning the gap. The length of the CDR3 is 14 residues. The CDR3 region is CASRRKSLNTEAFF. The CDR3 DNA follows: TGTGCCAGCAGGAGAAAGAGCCTAAACACTGAAGCTTTCTTT.

The V gene is TRBV29-1, the J gene TRBJ1-4, with 9 nucleotides matching TRBD1. CDR3 length: 12 amino acids. Looked up from germline, CDR1 is SQVTM and CDR2 is ANQGSEA. The trim removed 6 bases at V and 8 bases at J, leaving 4 bases unmatched. Written as DNA, the CDR3 is TGCAGCGTAGGACAGGGGAGGGAAAAACTGTTTTTT. Amino acids: CSVGQGREKLFF.

The V and J genes are TRBV28 and TRBJ1-5; 8 bases align to TRBD1. Germline CDR1 reads MDHEN; CDR2 reads SYDVKM. Losses at the gene ends were 4 bases for V and 7 bases for J; bases not matched to a gene: 9. The CDR3 covers 15 residues. CDR3 sequence reads: CASSSPGQGGQPQHF. The CDR3 coding sequence is TGTGCCAGCAGTTCCCCAGGACAGGGTGGACAGCCCCAGCATTTT.

This clonotype has just a few counts. J is TRBJ1-2 and V is TRBV25-1; 8 bases fit TRBD1. The CDR3 runs to 16 residues. The germline gives CDR1 MGHDK, CDR2 SYGVNS. V was clipped by 1 base and J by 8 bases; unmatched bases: 12. CDR3 protein: CASSESPGGILGGYTF. In DNA, the CDR3 is TGTGCCAGCAGTGAATCTCCAGGGGGCATATTAGGCGGCTACACCTTC.

This clonotype was detected ten times or more. The chain uses TRBV19 and TRBJ2-3; D is perhaps TRBD2 (5 bases). This CDR3 is built from 13 residues. Germline CDR1 reads LNHDA; CDR2 reads SQIVND (reference sequence). The ends were cut back, 3 bases at V and 5 bases at J, with 9 bases in the middle. The CDR3 spells CASSMFRGDTQYF. The CDR3 DNA is TGTGCCAGTAGTATGTTTCGGGGAGATACGCAGTATTTT.

This clonotype has a handful of counts. The V and J genes are TRBV7-3 and TRBJ2-7; perhaps D is TRBD1 or TRBD2 (7 bases each). Germline CDR1 and CDR2: SGHTA and FQGTGA. V was cut by 1 base and J by 3 bases, with 13 bases left in between. The CDR3 covers 15 residues. This CDR3 reads CASSLREGAGYEQYF. The CDR3, as DNA: TGTGCCAGCAGCTTAAGGGAGGGGGCTGGCTACGAGCAGTACTTC.

The V call is TRBV30, the J call TRBJ2-7; 7 bases fit TRBD1. Germline assignment: CDR1 GTSNPN and CDR2 SVGIG (reference sequence). CDR3 length: 13 amino acids. V gave up 1 base and J gave up 4 bases; unmatched junction bases: 4. This CDR3 reads CAWSAGGRYEQYF. In DNA form, the CDR3 reads TGTGCCTGGAGTGCAGGGGGACGGTACGAGCAGTACTTC. Supplemented by reference TRBV30 and TRBJ2-7, the full variable domain reads SQTIHQWPATLVQPVGSPLSLECTVEGTSNPNLYWYRQAAGRGLQLLFYSVGIGQISSEVPQNLSASRPQDRQFILSSKKLLLSDSGFYLCAWSAGGRYEQYFGPGTRLTVT.

This clonotype appeared many times. The V and J genes are TRBV7-9 and TRBJ2-3; no definite D call. The CDR3 length is 11 residues. Trimming stripped 7 bases from V and 6 bases from J, with 8 bases between. Germline-derived CDR1 and CDR2 are SEHNR and FQNEAQ (reference sequence). This CDR3 is CASTVSDTQYF. The CDR3 coding sequence is TGTGCCAGCACCGTCTCTGATACGCAGTATTTT.

This chain links TRBV19 with TRBJ2-7; 8 positions match TRBD1. This CDR3 spans 13 amino acids. CDR1 is LNHDA and CDR2 is SQIVND in the germline V gene (reference sequence). V trimming: 5 bases; J trimming: 5 bases; junction bases outside the gene matches: 5. For the CDR3, the DNA is TGTGCCAGTAGTGGACAGGGCTGGCACGAGCAGTACTTC. This translates into CASSGQGWHEQYF.

The rearrangement links TRBV19 to TRBJ1-5; D call uncertain. The V end lost 2 bases, the J end lost 0 bases, and 8 bases lay between the germline ends. CDR1 is LNHDA and CDR2 is SQIVND in the germline V gene (reference sequence). The CDR3 contains 15 residues. The CDR3: CASSIPDYSNQPQHF. The CDR3 nucleotides are TGTGCCAGTAGTATACCGGATTATAGCAATCAGCCCCAGCATTTT.